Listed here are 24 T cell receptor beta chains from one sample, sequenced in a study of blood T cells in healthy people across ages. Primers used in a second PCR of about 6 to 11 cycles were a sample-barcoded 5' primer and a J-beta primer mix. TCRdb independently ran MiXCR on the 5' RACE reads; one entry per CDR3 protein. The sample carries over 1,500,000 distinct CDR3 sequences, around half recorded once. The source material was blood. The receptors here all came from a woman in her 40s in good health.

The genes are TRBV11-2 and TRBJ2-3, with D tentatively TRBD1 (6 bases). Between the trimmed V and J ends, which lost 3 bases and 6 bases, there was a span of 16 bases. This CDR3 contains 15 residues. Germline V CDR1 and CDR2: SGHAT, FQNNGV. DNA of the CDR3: TGTGCCAGCAGCTTGACAGGTACCCGGGGCGATACGCAGTATTTT. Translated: CASSLTGTRGDTQYF.

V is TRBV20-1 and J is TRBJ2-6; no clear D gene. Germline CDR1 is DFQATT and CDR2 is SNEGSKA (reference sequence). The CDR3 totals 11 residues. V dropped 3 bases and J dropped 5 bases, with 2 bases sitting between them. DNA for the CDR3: TGCAGTGCTAGTAGGGCCAACGTCCTGACTTTC. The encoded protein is CSASRANVLTF.

Here the CDR3 reads CASSLVVKSNEQYF. CDR3 sequence (DNA): TGTGCCAGCAGCTTAGTGGTAAAGAGCAATGAGCAGTACTTC. This rearrangement joins TRBV7-2 to TRBJ2-7, with D unresolved. The CDR3 sequence is 14 residues long. The germline CDR1 and CDR2 sequences are SGHTA and FQGNSA. The V and J ends lost 1 base and 7 bases respectively, with 14 bases between them.

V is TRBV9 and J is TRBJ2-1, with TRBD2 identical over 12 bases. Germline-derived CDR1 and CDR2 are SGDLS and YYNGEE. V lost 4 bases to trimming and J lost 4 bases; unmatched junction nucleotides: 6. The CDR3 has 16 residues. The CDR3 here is CASSHTTSGGYNEQFF. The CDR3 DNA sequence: TGTGCCAGCAGCCACACGACTAGCGGGGGTTACAATGAGCAGTTCTTC.

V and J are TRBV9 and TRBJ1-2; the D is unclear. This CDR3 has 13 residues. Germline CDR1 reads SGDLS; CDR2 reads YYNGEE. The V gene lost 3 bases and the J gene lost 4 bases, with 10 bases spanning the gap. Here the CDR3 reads CASSAGDTYGYTF. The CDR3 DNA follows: TGTGCCAGCAGCGCAGGTGACACCTATGGCTACACCTTC.

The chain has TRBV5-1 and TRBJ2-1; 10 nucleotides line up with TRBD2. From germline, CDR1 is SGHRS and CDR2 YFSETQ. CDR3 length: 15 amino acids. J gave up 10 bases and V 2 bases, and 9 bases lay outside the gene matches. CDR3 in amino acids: CASSFISGGAFEQFF. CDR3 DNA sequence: TGCGCCAGCAGCTTTATAAGCGGGGGGGCCTTCGAGCAGTTCTTC.

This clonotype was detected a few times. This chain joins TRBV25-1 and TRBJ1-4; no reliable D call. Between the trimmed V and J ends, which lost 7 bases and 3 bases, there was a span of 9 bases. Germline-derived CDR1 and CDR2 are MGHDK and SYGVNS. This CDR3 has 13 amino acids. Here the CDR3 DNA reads TGTGCCAGCACCGGCGCGGCTAATGAAAAACTGTTTTTT. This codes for CASTGAANEKLFF.

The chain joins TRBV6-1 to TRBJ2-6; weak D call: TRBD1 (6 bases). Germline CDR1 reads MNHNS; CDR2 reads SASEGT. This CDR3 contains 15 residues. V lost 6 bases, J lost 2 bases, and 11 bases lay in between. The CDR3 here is CASRNRVAGANVLTF. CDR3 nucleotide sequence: TGTGCCAGCAGGAACAGGGTAGCTGGGGCCAACGTCCTGACTTTC.

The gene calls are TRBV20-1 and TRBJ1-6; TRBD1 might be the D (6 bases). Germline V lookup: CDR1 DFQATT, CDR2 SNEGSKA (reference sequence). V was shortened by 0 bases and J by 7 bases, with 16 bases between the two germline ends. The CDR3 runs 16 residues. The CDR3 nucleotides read TGCAGTGCTAGAGATTCCCCGCGCAGGGGAAATTCACCCCTCCACTTT. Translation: CSARDSPRRGNSPLHF.

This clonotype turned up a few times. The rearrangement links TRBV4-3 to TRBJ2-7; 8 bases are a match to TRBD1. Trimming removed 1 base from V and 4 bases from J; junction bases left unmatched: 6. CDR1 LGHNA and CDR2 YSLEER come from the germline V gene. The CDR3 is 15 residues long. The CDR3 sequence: CASSQGQGPLYEQYF. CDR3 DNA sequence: TGCGCCAGCAGCCAAGGACAGGGGCCCCTATACGAGCAGTACTTC.

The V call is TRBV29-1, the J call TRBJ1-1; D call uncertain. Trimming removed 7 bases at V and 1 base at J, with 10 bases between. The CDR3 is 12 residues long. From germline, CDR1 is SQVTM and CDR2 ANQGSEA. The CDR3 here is CSAQTSNTEAFF. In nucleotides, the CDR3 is TGCAGCGCCCAGACCTCGAACACTGAAGCTTTCTTT.

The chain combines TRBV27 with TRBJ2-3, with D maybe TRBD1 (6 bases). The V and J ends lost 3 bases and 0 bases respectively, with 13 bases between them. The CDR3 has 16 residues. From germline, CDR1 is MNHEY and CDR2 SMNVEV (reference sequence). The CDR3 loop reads CASSFGTSTSTDTQYF. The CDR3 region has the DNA TGTGCCAGCAGTTTTGGGACAAGTACTAGCACAGATACGCAGTATTTT.

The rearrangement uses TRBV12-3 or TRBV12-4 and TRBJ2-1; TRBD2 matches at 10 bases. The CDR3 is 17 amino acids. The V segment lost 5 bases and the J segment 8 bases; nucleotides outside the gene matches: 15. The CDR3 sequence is CASSPVGSGGSLYEQFF. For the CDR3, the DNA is TGTGCCAGCAGTCCCGTGGGTAGCGGGGGGTCATTGTATGAGCAGTTCTTC.

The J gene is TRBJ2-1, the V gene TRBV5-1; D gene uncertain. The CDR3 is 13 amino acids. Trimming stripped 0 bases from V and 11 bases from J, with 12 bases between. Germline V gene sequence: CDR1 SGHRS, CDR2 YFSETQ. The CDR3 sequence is CASSLGKENKQFF. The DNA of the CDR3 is TGCGCCAGCAGCTTGGGGAAGGAAAATAAGCAGTTCTTC.

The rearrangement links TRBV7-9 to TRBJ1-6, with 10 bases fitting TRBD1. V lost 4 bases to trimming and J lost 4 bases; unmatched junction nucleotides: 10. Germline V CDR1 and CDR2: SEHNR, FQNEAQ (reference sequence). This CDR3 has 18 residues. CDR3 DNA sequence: TGTGCCAGCAGCTCCGGGACAGGGGATATATGGTATAATTCACCCCTCCACTTT. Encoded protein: CASSSGTGDIWYNSPLHF.

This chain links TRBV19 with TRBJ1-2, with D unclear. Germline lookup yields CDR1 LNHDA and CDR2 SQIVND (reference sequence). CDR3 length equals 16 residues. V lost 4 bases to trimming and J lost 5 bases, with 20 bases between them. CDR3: CASSRDGGPGGYGYTF. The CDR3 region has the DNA TGTGCCAGTAGTAGAGACGGCGGACCAGGAGGGTATGGCTACACCTTC.

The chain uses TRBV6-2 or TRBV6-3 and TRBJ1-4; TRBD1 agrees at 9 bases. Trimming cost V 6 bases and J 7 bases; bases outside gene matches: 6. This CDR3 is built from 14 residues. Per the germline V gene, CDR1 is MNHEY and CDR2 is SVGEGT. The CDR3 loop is CASRPQGAGEKLFF. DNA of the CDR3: TGTGCCAGCAGACCACAGGGGGCGGGTGAAAAACTGTTTTTT.

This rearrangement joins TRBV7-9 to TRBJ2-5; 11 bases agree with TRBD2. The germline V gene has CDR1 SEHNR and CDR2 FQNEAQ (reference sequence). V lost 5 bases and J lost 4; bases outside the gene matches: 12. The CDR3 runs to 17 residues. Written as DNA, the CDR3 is TGTGCCAGCAGCGGCGGCCTACTAGCGGGGGATCGAGAGACCCAGTACTTC. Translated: CASSGGLLAGDRETQYF.

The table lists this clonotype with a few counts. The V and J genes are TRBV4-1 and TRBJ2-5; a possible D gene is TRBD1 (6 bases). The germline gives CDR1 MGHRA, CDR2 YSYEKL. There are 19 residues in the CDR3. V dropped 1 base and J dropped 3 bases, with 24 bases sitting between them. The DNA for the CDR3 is TGCGCCAGCAGCCAAGCCCCAGCAGGGGACACCTTATATGAAGAGACCCAGTACTTC. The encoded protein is CASSQAPAGDTLYEETQYF.

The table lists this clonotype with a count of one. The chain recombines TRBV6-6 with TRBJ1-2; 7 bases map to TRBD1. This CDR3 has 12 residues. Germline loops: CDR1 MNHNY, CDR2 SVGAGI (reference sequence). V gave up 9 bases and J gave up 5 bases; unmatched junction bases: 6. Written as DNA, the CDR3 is TGTGCCAGTGACAGGGTTGGGTATGGCTACACCTTC. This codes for CASDRVGYGYTF.

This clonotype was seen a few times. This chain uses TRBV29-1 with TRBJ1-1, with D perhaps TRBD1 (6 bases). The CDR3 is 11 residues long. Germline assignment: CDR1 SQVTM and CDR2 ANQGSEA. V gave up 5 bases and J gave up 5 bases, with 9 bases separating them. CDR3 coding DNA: TGCAGCGTTTATAGGGGGACTGAAGCTTTCTTT. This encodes CSVYRGTEAFF. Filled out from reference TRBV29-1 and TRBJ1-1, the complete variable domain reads SAVISQKPSRDICQRGTSLTIQCQVDSQVTMMFWYRQQPGQSLTLIATANQGSEATYESGFVIDKFPISRPNLTFSTLTVSNMSPEDSSIYLCSVYRGTEAFFGQGTRLTVV.

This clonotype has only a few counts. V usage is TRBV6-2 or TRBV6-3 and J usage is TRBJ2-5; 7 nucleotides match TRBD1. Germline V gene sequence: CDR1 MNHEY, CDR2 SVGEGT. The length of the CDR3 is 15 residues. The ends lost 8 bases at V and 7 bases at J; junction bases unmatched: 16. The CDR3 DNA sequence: TGTGCCAGCCGACTGGATTGGACAGGCTCTGGGACCCAGTACTTC. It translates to CASRLDWTGSGTQYF.

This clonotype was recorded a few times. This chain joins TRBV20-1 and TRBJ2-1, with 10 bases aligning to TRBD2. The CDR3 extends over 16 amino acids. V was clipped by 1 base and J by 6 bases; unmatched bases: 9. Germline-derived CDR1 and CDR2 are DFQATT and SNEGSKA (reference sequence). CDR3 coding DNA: TGCAGTGCTAGAGCTTCCAGCGGGGGGGCCTTCAATGAGCAGTTCTTC. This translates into CSARASSGGAFNEQFF.

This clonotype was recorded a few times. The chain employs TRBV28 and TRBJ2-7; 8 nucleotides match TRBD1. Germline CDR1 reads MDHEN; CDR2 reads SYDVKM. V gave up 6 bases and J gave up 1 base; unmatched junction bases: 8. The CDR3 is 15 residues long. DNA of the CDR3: TGTGCCAGCAGGCAGGACAGGGCTACTTCCTACGAGCAGTACTTC. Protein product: CASRQDRATSYEQYF.